The rows below give T cell receptor beta chains drawn from one sample of a study of cytomegalovirus exposure and HLA in healthy donors. Clones were sequenced by immunoSEQ multiplex PCR, and TCRdb holds only the in-frame ones, with some missing. The sample lists 150,000 to 200,000 clones, approximately 90% seen once, with around 3% in the top ten. The sequenced material came from PBMCs. Every receptor here comes from a young man in good health and CMV-seronegative. The conserved cysteine and the conserved F or W are not part of the CDR3 here. Fields, in order: V gene, D gene, CDR3 protein. D genes are given only for firm matches.

V gene: TRBV14; D gene: NA; CDR3 protein: ASSQVGNEQF
V gene: TRBV7-2; D gene: TRBD2; CDR3 protein: ASSLTGEGYNEQF
V gene: TRBV25-1; D gene: NA; CDR3 protein: ASSERATGTSYEQY
V gene: TRBV6-5; D gene: NA; CDR3 protein: ASSYTGTDTQY
V gene: TRBV7-9; D gene: TRBD1; CDR3 protein: ASSLKAVQGDTEAF
V gene: TRBV2; D gene: NA; CDR3 protein: ASSLDLYNEQF
V gene: TRBV19; D gene: TRBD1; CDR3 protein: ASGTASTGELF
V gene: TRBV29-1; D gene: TRBD2; CDR3 protein: SARQGTSGVTGELF
V gene: TRBV4-1; D gene: NA; CDR3 protein: ASSQVGGSYEQY
V gene: TRBV7-2; D gene: NA; CDR3 protein: ASSLMGRVSGANVLT
V gene: TRBV5-1; D gene: NA; CDR3 protein: ASSFGRNTEAF
V gene: TRBV27; D gene: NA; CDR3 protein: ASSSGGSETQY
V gene: TRBV7-9; D gene: TRBD1; CDR3 protein: ASSYGQGPDTQY
V gene: TRBV6-4; D gene: NA; CDR3 protein: ASSDKGGNQPQH
V gene: TRBV6-1; D gene: NA; CDR3 protein: ASSEARFQETQY
V gene: TRBV6-5; D gene: NA; CDR3 protein: ASIPALGLNERQF
V gene: TRBV5-6; D gene: NA; CDR3 protein: ASSLGDRPLYGYT
V gene: TRBV2; D gene: NA; CDR3 protein: ASRRGLENTEAF
V gene: TRBV6-1; D gene: TRBD1; CDR3 protein: ASNQQGDQPQH
V gene: TRBV2; D gene: TRBD2; CDR3 protein: ASSGSSGPTDTQY
V gene: TRBV29-1; D gene: TRBD1; CDR3 protein: SVERTRDRINEQF
V gene: TRBV29-1; D gene: NA; CDR3 protein: SVVGGSIDEQY
V gene: TRBV7-9; D gene: NA; CDR3 protein: ASSLLSGYEAF
V gene: TRBV5-4; D gene: TRBD1; CDR3 protein: ASGRQGTSGANVLT
V gene: TRBV5-4; D gene: TRBD2; CDR3 protein: ASSLAGPAGANVLT